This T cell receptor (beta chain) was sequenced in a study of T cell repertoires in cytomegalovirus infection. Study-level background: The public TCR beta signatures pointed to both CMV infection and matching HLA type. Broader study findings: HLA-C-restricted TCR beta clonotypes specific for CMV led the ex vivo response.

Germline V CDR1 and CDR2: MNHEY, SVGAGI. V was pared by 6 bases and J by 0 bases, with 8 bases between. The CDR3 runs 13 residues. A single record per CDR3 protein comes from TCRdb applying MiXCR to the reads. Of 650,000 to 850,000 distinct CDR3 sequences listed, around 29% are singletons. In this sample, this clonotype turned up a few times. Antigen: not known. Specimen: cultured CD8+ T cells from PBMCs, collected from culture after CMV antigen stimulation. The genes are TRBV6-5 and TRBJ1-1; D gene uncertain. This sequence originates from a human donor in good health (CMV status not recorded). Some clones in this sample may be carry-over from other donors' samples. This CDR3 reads CASRETVNTEAFF. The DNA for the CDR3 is TGTGCCAGCAGGGAAACAGTGAACACTGAAGCTTTCTTT.